One sample yielded the 10 T cell receptor beta chains listed below, sequenced in a study of cytomegalovirus exposure and HLA in healthy donors. The PCR was carried out with 60 Vbeta primers and 13 Jbeta primers. Assay used: immunoSEQ multiplex PCR; TCRdb lists only in-frame clones, some missing. This table holds about 140,000 clones, over 70% found once. The specimen was PBMCs. These TCRs come from a male donor in good health and CMV-seronegative.

The gene calls are TRBV9 and TRBJ1-5, with TRBD1 as a possible D gene (6 bases). Germline V gene data show CDR1 as SGDLS and CDR2 as YYNGEE. This CDR3 is built from 16 residues. V was shortened by 4 bases and J by 3 bases, with 17 bases between the two germline ends. CDR3 protein: CASSPGSGANNQPQHF. The CDR3 nucleotides are TGTGCCAGCAGCCCAGGGTCAGGGGCGAACAATCAGCCCCAGCATTTT.

This sequence joins TRBV10-3 and TRBJ1-1; no clear D. The V end was cut by 6 bases, the J end by 3 bases, with 11 bases between. Germline V gene lookup returns CDR1 ENHRY and CDR2 SYGVKD. The CDR3 is 13 amino acids. The CDR3 reads CAIRSSLDTEAFF. In nucleotides, the CDR3 is TGTGCCATCAGATCCTCTCTCGACACTGAAGCTTTCTTT.

The chain uses TRBV10-3 and TRBJ2-1; possible D gene TRBD2, 6 bases. Germline V CDR1 and CDR2: ENHRY, SYGVKD. V was trimmed by 8 bases and J by 10 bases, leaving 18 bases between them. The length of the CDR3 is 13 residues. The CDR3 loop reads CAIAHPTSWEQFF. CDR3 sequence (DNA): TGTGCCATCGCCCACCCCACTAGCTGGGAGCAGTTCTTC.

The chain links TRBV7-3 to TRBJ1-5; D gene ambiguous. This CDR3 has 13 residues. Per germline, CDR1 SGHTA and CDR2 FQGTGA. Trimming removed 0 bases at V and 7 bases at J, with 7 bases between. For the CDR3, the DNA is TGTGCCAGCAGCTTAACTTCAGAACAGCCCCAGCATTTT. Residues: CASSLTSEQPQHF.

The chain carries TRBV5-4 and TRBJ2-2; TRBD1 matches 10 bases. J was trimmed by 0 bases and V by 2 bases; bases with no gene match: 4. The CDR3 sequence is 17 residues long. CDR1 and CDR2 (germline): SGHNT, YYREEE (reference sequence). CDR3 nucleotide sequence: TGTGCCAGCAGCTTCCCGACAGGGGGCCCGAACACCGGGGAGCTGTTTTTT. It translates to CASSFPTGGPNTGELFF.

The V and J genes are TRBV5-8 and TRBJ1-6, with TRBD1 matching 8 bases. The germline CDR1 and CDR2 sequences are SGHTS and YDEGEE. V trimming: 3 bases; J trimming: 9 bases; junction bases outside the gene matches: 8. The CDR3 runs to 15 residues. CDR3: CASSWTGRVGSPLHF. CDR3 in DNA: TGTGCCAGCAGCTGGACAGGGCGGGTTGGTTCACCCCTCCACTTT.

This sequence joins TRBV6-6 and TRBJ1-5, with a weak D call TRBD1 (5 bases). Germline assignment: CDR1 MNHNY and CDR2 SVGAGI (reference sequence). The CDR3 totals 13 residues. V lost 6 bases, J lost 4 bases, and 10 bases lay in between. The CDR3 nucleotides read TGTGCCAGCAGCCAACAGGCTAATCAGCCCCAGCATTTT. Translating it yields CASSQQANQPQHF.

This clone was found once. The chain has TRBV5-6 and TRBJ2-5; 8 nucleotides agree with TRBD2. Germline CDR1 and CDR2: SGHDT and YYEEEE. The CDR3 consists of 15 residues. The junction had 9 bases not matched to a gene; V was cut back by 7 bases and J by 1 base. CDR3 coding DNA: TGTGCCAGCTGTCCCTTCGGGGGGGCCCAAGAGACCCAGTACTTC. This codes for CASCPFGGAQETQYF.

The chain employs TRBV5-4 and TRBJ1-6, with a tentative D call TRBD1 (5 bases). Germline loops: CDR1 SGHNT, CDR2 YYREEE (reference sequence). The CDR3 length is 17 residues. Deletions cut 0 bases from V and 0 bases from J, with 10 bases between. DNA of the CDR3: TGTGCCAGCAGCTTGGAGGCAGGGCCCTCCTATAATTCACCCCTCCACTTT. Translating gives CASSLEAGPSYNSPLHF.

The chain couples TRBV6-5 to TRBJ1-1; D not certain. Trimming shortened V by 5 bases and J by 6 bases, and 13 bases separated the two germline ends. CDR3 length: 13 residues. CDR1 MNHEY and CDR2 SVGAGI come from the germline V gene. The CDR3 sequence is CASSDLVFPEAFF. CDR3 bases: TGTGCCAGCAGTGACTTAGTATTTCCTGAAGCTTTCTTT.